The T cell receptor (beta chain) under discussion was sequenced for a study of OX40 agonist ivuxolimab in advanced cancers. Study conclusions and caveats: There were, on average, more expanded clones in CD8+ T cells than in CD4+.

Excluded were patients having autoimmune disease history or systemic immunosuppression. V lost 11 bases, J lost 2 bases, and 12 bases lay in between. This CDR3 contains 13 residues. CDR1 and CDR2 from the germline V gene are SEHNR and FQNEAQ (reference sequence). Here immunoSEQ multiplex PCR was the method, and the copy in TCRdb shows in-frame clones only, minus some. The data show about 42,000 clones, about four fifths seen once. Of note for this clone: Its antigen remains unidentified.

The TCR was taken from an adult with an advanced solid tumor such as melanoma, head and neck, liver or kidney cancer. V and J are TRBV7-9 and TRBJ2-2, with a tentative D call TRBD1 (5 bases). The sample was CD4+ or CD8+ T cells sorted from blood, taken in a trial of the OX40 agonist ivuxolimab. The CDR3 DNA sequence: TGTGCCGGCTACGGACAAAACACCGGGGAGCTGTTTTTT. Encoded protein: CAGYGQNTGELFF.